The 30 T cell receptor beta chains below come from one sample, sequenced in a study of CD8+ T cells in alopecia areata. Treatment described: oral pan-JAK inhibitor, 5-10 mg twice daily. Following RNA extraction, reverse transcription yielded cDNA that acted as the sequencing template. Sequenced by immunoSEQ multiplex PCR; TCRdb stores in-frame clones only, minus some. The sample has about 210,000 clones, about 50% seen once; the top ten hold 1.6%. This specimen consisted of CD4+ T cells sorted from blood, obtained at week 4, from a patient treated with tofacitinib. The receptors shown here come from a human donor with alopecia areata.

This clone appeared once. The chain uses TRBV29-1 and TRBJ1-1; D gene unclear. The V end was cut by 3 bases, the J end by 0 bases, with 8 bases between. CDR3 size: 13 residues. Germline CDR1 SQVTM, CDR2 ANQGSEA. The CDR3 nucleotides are TGCAGCGTTGATATGGTTTTGAACACTGAAGCTTTCTTT. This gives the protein CSVDMVLNTEAFF.

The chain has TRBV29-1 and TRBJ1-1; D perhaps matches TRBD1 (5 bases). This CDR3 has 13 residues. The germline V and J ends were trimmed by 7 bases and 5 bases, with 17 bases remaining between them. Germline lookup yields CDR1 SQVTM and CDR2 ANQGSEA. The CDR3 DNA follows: TGCAGCGCCGGACCAGGGTTAGGGACTGAAGCTTTCTTT. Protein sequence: CSAGPGLGTEAFF.

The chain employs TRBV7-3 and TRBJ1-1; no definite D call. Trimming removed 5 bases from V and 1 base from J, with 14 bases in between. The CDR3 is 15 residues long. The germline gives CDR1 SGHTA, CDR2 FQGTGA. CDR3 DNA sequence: TGTGCCAGCAGCAAAAATTCTGGGAAGAACACTGAAGCTTTCTTT. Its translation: CASSKNSGKNTEAFF.

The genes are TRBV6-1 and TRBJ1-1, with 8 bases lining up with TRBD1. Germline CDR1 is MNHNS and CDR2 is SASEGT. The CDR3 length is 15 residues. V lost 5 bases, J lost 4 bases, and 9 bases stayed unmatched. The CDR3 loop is CASSFTQGASTEAFF. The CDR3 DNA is TGTGCCAGCAGTTTCACCCAGGGGGCGAGCACTGAAGCTTTCTTT.

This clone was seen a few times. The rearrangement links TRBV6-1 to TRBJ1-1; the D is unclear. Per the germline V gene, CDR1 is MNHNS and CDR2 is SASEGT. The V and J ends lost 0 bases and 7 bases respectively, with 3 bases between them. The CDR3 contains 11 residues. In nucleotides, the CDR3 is TGTGCCAGCAGTGAAGCAATTGAAGCTTTCTTT. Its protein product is CASSEAIEAFF.

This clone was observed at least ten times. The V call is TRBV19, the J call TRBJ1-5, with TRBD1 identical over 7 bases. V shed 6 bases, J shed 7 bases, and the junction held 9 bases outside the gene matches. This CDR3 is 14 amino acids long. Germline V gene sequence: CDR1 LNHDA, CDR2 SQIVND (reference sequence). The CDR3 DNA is TGTGCCAGTAGCTACAGGGGCCTCGCCCAGCCCCAGCATTTT. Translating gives CASSYRGLAQPQHF.

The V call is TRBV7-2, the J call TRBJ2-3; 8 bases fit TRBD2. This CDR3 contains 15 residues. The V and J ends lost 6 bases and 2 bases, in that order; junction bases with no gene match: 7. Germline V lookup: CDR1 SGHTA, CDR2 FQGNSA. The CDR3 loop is CASRPGGPSTDTQYF. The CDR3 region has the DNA TGTGCCAGCAGACCGGGGGGGCCCTCCACAGATACGCAGTATTTT.

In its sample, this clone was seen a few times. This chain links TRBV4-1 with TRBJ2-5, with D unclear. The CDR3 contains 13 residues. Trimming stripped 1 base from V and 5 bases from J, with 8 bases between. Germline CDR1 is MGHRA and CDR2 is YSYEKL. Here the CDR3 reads CASSQVYGETQYF. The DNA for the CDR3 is TGCGCCAGCAGCCAAGTTTATGGGGAGACCCAGTACTTC.

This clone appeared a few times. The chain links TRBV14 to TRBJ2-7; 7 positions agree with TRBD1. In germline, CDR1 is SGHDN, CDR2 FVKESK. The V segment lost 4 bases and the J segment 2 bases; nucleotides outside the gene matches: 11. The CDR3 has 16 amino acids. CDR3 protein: CASSPRLGTATYEQYF. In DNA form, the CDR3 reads TGTGCCAGCAGCCCGCGATTGGGGACAGCAACCTACGAGCAGTACTTC.

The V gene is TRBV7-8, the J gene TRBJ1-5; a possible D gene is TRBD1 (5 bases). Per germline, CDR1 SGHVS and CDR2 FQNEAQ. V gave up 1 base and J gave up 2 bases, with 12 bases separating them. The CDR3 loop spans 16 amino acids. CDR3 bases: TGTGCCAGCAGCTTAGACGAGGGGATGGGCAATCAGCCCCAGCATTTT. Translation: CASSLDEGMGNQPQHF.

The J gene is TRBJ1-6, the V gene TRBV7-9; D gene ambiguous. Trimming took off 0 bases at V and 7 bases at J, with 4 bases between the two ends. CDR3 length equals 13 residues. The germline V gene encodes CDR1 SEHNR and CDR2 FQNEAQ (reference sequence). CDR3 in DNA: TGTGCCAGCAGCTTAGCTCGGAATTCACCCCTCCACTTT. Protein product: CASSLARNSPLHF.

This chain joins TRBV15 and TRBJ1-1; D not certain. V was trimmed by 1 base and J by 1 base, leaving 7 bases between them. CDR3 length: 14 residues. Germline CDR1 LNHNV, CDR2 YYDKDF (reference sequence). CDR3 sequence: CATSRGSKNTEAFF. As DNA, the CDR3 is TGTGCCACCAGCAGAGGCTCAAAGAACACTGAAGCTTTCTTT.

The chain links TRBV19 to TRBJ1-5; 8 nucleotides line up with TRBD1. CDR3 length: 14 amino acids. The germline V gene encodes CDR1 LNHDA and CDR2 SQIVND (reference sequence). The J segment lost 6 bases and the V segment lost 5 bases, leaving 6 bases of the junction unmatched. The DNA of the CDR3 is TGTGCCAGTAGTCGCGGGACAGGTAGTCAGCCCCAGCATTTT. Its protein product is CASSRGTGSQPQHF. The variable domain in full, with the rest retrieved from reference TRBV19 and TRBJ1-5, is DGGITQSPKYLFRKEGQNVTLSCEQNLNHDAMYWYRQDPGQGLRLIYYSQIVNDFQKGDIAEGYSVSREKKESFPLTVTSAQKNPTAFYLCASSRGTGSQPQHFGDGTRLSIL.

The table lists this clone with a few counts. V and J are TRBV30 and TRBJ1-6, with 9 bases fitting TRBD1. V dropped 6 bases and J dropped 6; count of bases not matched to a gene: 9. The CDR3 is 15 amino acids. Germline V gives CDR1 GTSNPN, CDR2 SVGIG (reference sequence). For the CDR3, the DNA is TGTGCCTGCCACAGATCGGGACAGGGTAATTCACCCCTCCACTTT. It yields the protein CACHRSGQGNSPLHF. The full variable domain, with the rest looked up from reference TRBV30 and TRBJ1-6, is SQTIHQWPATLVQPVGSPLSLECTVEGTSNPNLYWYRQAAGRGLQLLFYSVGIGQISSEVPQNLSASRPQDRQFILSSKKLLLSDSGFYLCACHRSGQGNSPLHFGNGTRLTVT.

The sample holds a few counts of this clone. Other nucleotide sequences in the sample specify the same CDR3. CDR3 loop: CATSRDRDSTDTQYF. Written as DNA, the CDR3 is TGTGCCACCAGCAGAGATCGGGACAGCACAGATACGCAGTATTTT. V is TRBV15 and J is TRBJ2-3, with D perhaps assigned TRBD1 or TRBD2 (5 bases each). Trimming cost V 0 bases and J 0 bases, with 7 bases left between them. The CDR3 has 15 amino acids. CDR1 is LNHNV, CDR2 YYDKDF, per germline (reference sequence).

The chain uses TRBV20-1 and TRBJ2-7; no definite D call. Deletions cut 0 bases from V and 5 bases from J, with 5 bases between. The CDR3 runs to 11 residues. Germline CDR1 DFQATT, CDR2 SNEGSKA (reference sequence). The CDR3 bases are TGCAGTGCTAGAGATGTCGACGAGCAGTACTTC. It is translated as CSARDVDEQYF.

CDR3 in DNA: TGTGCCAGCTGCAGGGGATTAGATACAGATACGCAGTATTTT. It is translated as CASCRGLDTDTQYF. The genes are TRBV9 and TRBJ2-3; perhaps TRBD1 as D (6 bases). The CDR3 runs 14 residues. In germline, CDR1 is SGDLS, CDR2 YYNGEE. V gave up 7 bases and J gave up 3 bases, with 15 bases separating them.

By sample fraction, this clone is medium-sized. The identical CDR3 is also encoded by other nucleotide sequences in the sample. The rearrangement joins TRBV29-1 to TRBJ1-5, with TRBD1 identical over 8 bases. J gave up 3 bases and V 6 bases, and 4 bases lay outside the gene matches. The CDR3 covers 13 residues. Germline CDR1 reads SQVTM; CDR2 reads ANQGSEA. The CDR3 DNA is TGCAGCGTGGAGACAGGGGTCAATCAGCCCCAGCATTTT. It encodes CSVETGVNQPQHF.

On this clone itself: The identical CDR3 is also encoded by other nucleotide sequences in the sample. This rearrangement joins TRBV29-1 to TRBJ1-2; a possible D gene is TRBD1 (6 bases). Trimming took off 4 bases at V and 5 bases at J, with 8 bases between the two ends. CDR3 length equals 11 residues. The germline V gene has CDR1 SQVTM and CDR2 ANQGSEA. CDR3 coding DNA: TGCAGCGTTGGACAGGTTTATGGCTACACCTTC. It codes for CSVGQVYGYTF.

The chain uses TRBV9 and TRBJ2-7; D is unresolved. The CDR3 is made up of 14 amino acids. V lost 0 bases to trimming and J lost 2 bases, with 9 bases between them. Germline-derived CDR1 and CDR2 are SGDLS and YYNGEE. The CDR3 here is CASSVDGGTYEQYF. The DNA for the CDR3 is TGTGCCAGCAGCGTAGACGGCGGCACCTACGAGCAGTACTTC. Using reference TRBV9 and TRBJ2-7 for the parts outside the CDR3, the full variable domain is DSGVTQTPKHLITATGQRVTLRCSPRSGDLSVYWYQQSLDQGLQFLIQYYNGEERAKGNILERFSAQQFPDLHSELNLSSLELGDSALYFCASSVDGGTYEQYFGPGTRLTVT.

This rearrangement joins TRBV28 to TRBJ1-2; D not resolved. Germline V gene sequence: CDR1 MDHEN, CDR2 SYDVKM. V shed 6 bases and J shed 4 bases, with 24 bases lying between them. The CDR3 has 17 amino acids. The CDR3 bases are TGTGCCAGCAGCCCATCCGGAGGGAGACGAGGCTTCTATGGCTACACCTTC. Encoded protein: CASSPSGGRRGFYGYTF.

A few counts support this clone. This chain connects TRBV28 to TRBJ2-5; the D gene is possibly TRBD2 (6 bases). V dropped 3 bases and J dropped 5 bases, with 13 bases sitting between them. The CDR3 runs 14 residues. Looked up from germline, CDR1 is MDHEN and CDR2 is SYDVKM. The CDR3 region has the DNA TGTGCCAGCAGTTTGGGGGGATCCCGGGAGACCCAGTACTTC. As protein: CASSLGGSRETQYF.

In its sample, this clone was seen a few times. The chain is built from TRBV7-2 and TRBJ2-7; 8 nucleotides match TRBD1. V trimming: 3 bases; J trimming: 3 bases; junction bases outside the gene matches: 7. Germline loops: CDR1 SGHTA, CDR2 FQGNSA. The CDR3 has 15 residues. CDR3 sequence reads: CASSFPDRDDYEQYF. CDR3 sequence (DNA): TGTGCCAGCAGCTTTCCGGACAGGGACGACTACGAGCAGTACTTC.

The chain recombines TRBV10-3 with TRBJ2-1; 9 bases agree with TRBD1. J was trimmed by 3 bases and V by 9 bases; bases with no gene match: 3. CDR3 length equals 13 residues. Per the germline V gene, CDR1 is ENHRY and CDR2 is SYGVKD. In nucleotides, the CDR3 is TGTGCCATTGGGACAGGGAACTACAATGAGCAGTTCTTC. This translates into CAIGTGNYNEQFF.

CDR3 DNA: TGTGCCATCGGGAGGGAGGAGGGCAATCAGCCCCAGCATTTT. Protein product: CAIGREEGNQPQHF. This chain links TRBV10-3 with TRBJ1-5; no firm D call. The CDR3 loop spans 14 amino acids. The germline CDR1 and CDR2 sequences are ENHRY and SYGVKD. V was cut by 8 bases and J by 2 bases, with 13 bases left in between.

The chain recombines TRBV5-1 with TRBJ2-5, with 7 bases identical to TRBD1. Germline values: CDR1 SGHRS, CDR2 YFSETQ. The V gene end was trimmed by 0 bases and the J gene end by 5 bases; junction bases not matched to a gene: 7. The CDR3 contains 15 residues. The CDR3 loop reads CASSLGDSTGETQYF. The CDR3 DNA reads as TGCGCCAGCAGCTTGGGGGACAGTACAGGCGAGACCCAGTACTTC.

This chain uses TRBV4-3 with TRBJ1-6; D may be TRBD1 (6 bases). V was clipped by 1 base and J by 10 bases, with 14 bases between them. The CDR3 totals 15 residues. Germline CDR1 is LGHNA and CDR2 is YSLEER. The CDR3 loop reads CASSQGEDSSSPLHF. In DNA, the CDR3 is TGCGCCAGCAGCCAAGGCGAGGACAGCTCCTCACCCCTCCACTTT.

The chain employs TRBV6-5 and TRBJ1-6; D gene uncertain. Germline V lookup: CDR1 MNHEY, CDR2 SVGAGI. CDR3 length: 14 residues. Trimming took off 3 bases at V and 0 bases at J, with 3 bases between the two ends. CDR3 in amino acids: CASSYNSYNSPLHF. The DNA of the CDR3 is TGTGCCAGCAGTTATAACTCCTATAATTCACCCCTCCACTTT.

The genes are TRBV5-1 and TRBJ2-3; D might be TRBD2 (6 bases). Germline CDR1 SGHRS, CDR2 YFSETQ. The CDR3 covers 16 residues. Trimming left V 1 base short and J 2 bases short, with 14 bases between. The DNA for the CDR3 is TGCGCCAGCAGCTTGCTAGCTAGCGTAGCCACAGATACGCAGTATTTT. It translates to CASSLLASVATDTQYF.

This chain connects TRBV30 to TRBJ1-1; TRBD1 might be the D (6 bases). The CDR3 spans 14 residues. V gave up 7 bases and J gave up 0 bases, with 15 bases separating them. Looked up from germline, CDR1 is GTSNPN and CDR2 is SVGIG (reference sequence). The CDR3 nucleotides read TGTGCCTCGAAGCCGGGACAAGTGAACACTGAAGCTTTCTTT. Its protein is CASKPGQVNTEAFF.